Shown below are 21 T cell receptor beta chains from a single sample sequenced in a study of T cells after posttransplantation cyclophosphamide. Method: immunoSEQ multiplex PCR; TCRdb's copy keeps in-frame clones and lacks some. This sample carries about 25,000 clones, none of them present only once. Busulfan-fludarabine conditioning, marrow transplant, and cyclophosphamide on days +3 and +4 were administered. Sequences were derived from PBMCs, sampled after allogeneic stem cell transplant with posttransplant cyclophosphamide. These receptor sequences come from a male patient aged 18 to 35 who received an allogeneic stem cell transplant from a related donor, was CMV-positive, and had no GVHD. Certain T cells may be donor cells from the graft.

This clone appeared many times. V and J are TRBV4-3 and TRBJ2-7; D is unresolved. Between the trimmed V and J ends, which lost 0 bases and 0 bases, there was a span of 9 bases. The CDR3 loop spans 15 amino acids. Looked up from germline, CDR1 is LGHNA and CDR2 is YSLEER. The CDR3 region is CASSQDLGTSYEQYF. The CDR3 DNA follows: TGCGCCAGCAGCCAAGATCTAGGAACCTCCTACGAGCAGTACTTC.

This clone was seen at least ten times. The chain combines TRBV15 with TRBJ2-2, with 9 bases lining up with TRBD2. CDR3 size: 15 residues. Germline V gene data show CDR1 as LNHNV and CDR2 as YYDKDF (reference sequence). The V gene end was trimmed by 6 bases and the J gene end by 5 bases; junction bases not matched to a gene: 7. In DNA, the CDR3 is TGTGCCACCAGTGTGGGACTAGCAGCTACCGGGGAGCTGTTTTTT. It codes for CATSVGLAATGELFF.

This clone was recorded at least ten times. The chain has TRBV7-9 and TRBJ1-2; tentative D call: TRBD1 (5 bases). The V gene's germline CDR1 is SEHNR and CDR2 FQNEAQ (reference sequence). The CDR3 is made up of 12 amino acids. V dropped 5 bases and J dropped 5 bases, with 9 bases sitting between them. CDR3 coding DNA: TGTGCCAGCAGCCCAGACAGATATGGCTACACCTTC. It is translated as CASSPDRYGYTF.

This clone was counted many times. This sequence joins TRBV13 and TRBJ2-7, with 11 bases matching TRBD1. V was pared by 0 bases and J by 3 bases, with 1 base of the junction left unmatched. In germline, CDR1 is PRHDT, CDR2 FYEKMQ (reference sequence). The CDR3 runs 15 residues. Here the CDR3 DNA reads TGTGCCAGCAGCTTAGGGGGGACAGGGGGCTACGAGCAGTACTTC. Its translation is CASSLGGTGGYEQYF. The whole variable domain, filled in from reference TRBV13 and TRBJ2-7, reads AAGVIQSPRHLIKEKRETATLKCYPIPRHDTVYWYQQGPGQDPQFLISFYEKMQSDKGSIPDRFSAQQFSDYHSELNMSSLELGDSALYFCASSLGGTGGYEQYFGPGTRLTVT.

This clone has at least ten counts. J is TRBJ2-4 and V is TRBV19; TRBD2 matches 16 bases. Germline V gene lookup returns CDR1 LNHDA and CDR2 SQIVND (reference sequence). V shed 3 bases, J shed 2 bases, and the junction held 7 bases outside the gene matches. This CDR3 is 19 amino acids long. CDR3 sequence (DNA): TGTGCCAGTAGTATCTCCGGGACTAGCGGGGGGGCCACCAAAAACATTCAGTACTTC. The encoded protein is CASSISGTSGGATKNIQYF.

This clone showed up many times. The chain carries TRBV13 and TRBJ2-2; perhaps TRBD2 as D (7 bases). CDR3 size: 17 residues. Germline-derived CDR1 and CDR2 are PRHDT and FYEKMQ (reference sequence). Trimming left V 0 bases short and J 8 bases short, with 19 bases between. CDR3 loop: CASSLGPQRDIRGELFF. The CDR3 nucleotides read TGTGCCAGCAGCTTAGGCCCGCAGCGGGACATTCGAGGGGAGCTGTTTTTT.

There are many counts of this clone. The J gene is TRBJ1-2, the V gene TRBV11-2; possible D gene TRBD1, 6 bases. CDR3 length equals 15 residues. V lost 5 bases, J lost 1 base, and 14 bases lay in between. Germline lookup yields CDR1 SGHAT and CDR2 FQNNGV. The CDR3 here is CASSAAYRDNYGYTF. The CDR3 DNA follows: TGTGCCAGCAGCGCGGCGTACAGGGATAACTATGGCTACACCTTC.

V and J are TRBV6-6 and TRBJ1-1; D gene uncertain. The V and J ends lost 0 bases and 10 bases respectively, with 9 bases between them. The CDR3 runs to 12 residues. In germline, CDR1 is MNHNY, CDR2 SVGAGI (reference sequence). The CDR3 sequence is CASSYSWAGAFF. As DNA, the CDR3 is TGTGCCAGCAGTTACTCCTGGGCTGGAGCTTTCTTT.

This clone was detected many times. V usage is TRBV19 and J usage is TRBJ1-1, with D possibly TRBD1 on 5 matching bases. This CDR3 has 13 residues. The V end lost 3 bases, the J end lost 4 bases, and 9 bases lay between the germline ends. From germline, CDR1 is LNHDA and CDR2 SQIVND (reference sequence). The CDR3 DNA reads as TGTGCCAGTAGTATTTTCGGGGGCACTGAAGCTTTCTTT. As protein: CASSIFGGTEAFF.

Many counts were recorded for this clone. This sequence joins TRBV4-1 and TRBJ2-2; a possible D gene is TRBD1 (6 bases). V was cut by 2 bases and J by 2 bases, with 15 bases left in between. Germline CDR1 MGHRA, CDR2 YSYEKL. The CDR3 has 17 amino acids. In DNA, the CDR3 is TGCGCCAGCAGCCAATATCACCAGGGGACCAACACCGGGGAGCTGTTTTTT. This translates into CASSQYHQGTNTGELFF.

This clone was counted ten times or more. This chain uses TRBV6-1 with TRBJ1-1, with 7 bases matching TRBD1. Germline V lookup: CDR1 MNHNS, CDR2 SASEGT. The V and J ends lost 8 bases and 4 bases, in that order; junction bases with no gene match: 13. This CDR3 has 15 residues. CDR3 sequence reads: CASETGKDEFTEAFF. The CDR3 nucleotides are TGTGCCAGCGAGACAGGGAAGGATGAATTCACTGAAGCTTTCTTT.

This clone was seen ten or more times. The chain combines TRBV4-1 with TRBJ2-1; TRBD1 matches at 9 bases. Germline CDR1 MGHRA, CDR2 YSYEKL. CDR3 length: 14 amino acids. V gave up 6 bases and J gave up 2 bases; unmatched junction bases: 2. The CDR3 loop reads CASRNRGPYNEQFF. The CDR3 DNA reads as TGCGCCAGCAGAAACAGGGGGCCCTACAATGAGCAGTTCTTC.

This clone has at least ten counts. This chain links TRBV15 with TRBJ2-7; possibly TRBD2 for D (5 bases). The germline V gene encodes CDR1 LNHNV and CDR2 YYDKDF (reference sequence). V was clipped by 1 base and J by 2 bases, with 9 bases between them. The CDR3 spans 14 residues. CDR3 DNA: TGTGCCACCAGCAGAGGAGGGAATACCTACGAGCAGTACTTC. It translates to CATSRGGNTYEQYF.

This clone appeared many times. The rearrangement links TRBV6-1 to TRBJ2-7, with 12 bases that match TRBD2. Germline V gene sequence: CDR1 MNHNS, CDR2 SASEGT. Trimming at V came to 4 bases and at J to 6 bases, leaving 7 bases not matched to a gene. This CDR3 region has 15 residues. The CDR3 sequence is CASSGLAGDFGEQYF. The CDR3 DNA is TGTGCCAGCAGTGGACTAGCGGGAGATTTCGGCGAGCAGTACTTC.

This clone was seen repeatedly, ten times or more. The chain combines TRBV18 with TRBJ2-3; TRBD2 matches at 7 bases. The germline V gene encodes CDR1 KGHSH and CDR2 LQKENI. Unmatched junction bases numbered 4, after V lost 3 bases and J lost 4 bases. This CDR3 region has 14 residues. The CDR3 reads CASSPAGVADTQYF. Here the CDR3 DNA reads TGTGCCAGCTCACCCGCGGGAGTTGCAGATACGCAGTATTTT.

This sequence joins TRBV28 and TRBJ2-5; TRBD2 aligns across 8 bases. The J call is doubtful: the DNA matches TRBJ2-7 better. From germline, CDR1 is MDHEN and CDR2 SYDVKM. The CDR3 sequence is 15 residues long. In nucleotides, the CDR3 is TGTGCCAGCAGTGGAAGCGGGAGTACCCCCTACGAGCAGTACTTC. It specifies CASSGSGSTPYEQYF.

This clone has at least ten counts. The rearrangement links TRBV6-1 to TRBJ2-3; D unresolved. The ends were cut back, 5 bases at V and 3 bases at J, with 6 bases in the middle. CDR3 length: 12 amino acids. In germline, CDR1 is MNHNS, CDR2 SASEGT. CDR3 amino acids: CASSLGTDTQYF. The CDR3 region has the DNA TGTGCCAGCAGTCTCGGGACAGATACGCAGTATTTT.

This clone was detected ten times or more. One junction end does not reproduce the germline sequence, and a read error may be involved. The rearrangement links TRBV20-1 to TRBJ1-1; D possibly corresponds to TRBD1 (6 bases). Germline lookup yields CDR1 DFQATT and CDR2 SNEGSKA (reference sequence). This CDR3 has 11 residues. The CDR3 nucleotides are TGCAGTCCTAGGCAGGGGTTTTTGGCTTTCTTT. Protein: CSPRQGFLAFF.

In its sample, this clone was seen many times. The rearrangement joins TRBV29-1 to TRBJ2-1; a weak D match, TRBD2 (5 bases). V shed 4 bases and J shed 2 bases, with 9 bases lying between them. The CDR3 extends over 13 amino acids. From germline, CDR1 is SQVTM and CDR2 ANQGSEA. CDR3 in amino acids: CSVADGTYNEQFF. CDR3 nucleotides: TGCAGCGTTGCCGACGGGACCTACAATGAGCAGTTCTTC.

This clone was observed at least ten times. The chain employs TRBV7-9 and TRBJ2-4, with 11 nucleotides matching TRBD1. The ends lost 6 bases at V and 6 bases at J; junction bases unmatched: 4. CDR3 size: 14 residues. Germline CDR1 is SEHNR and CDR2 is FQNEAQ (reference sequence). Here the CDR3 DNA reads TGTGCCAGCAGTCAGGGACAGGGGGTAAACATTCAGTACTTC. Translation gives CASSQGQGVNIQYF.

This clone was counted many times. The V and J genes are TRBV29-1 and TRBJ1-1; tentative D call: TRBD1 (6 bases). The CDR3 length is 13 residues. In germline, CDR1 is SQVTM, CDR2 ANQGSEA. With 7 bases removed from V and 6 bases from J, the gap between germline ends came to 18 bases. CDR3 bases: TGCAGCGCCCAGAGGGGGGGGCATCCTGAAGCTTTCTTT. Translation: CSAQRGGHPEAFF.